The clone carrying this T cell receptor (beta chain) is categorized as medium-sized. These data originate in a study of T cell repertoires in aging, cancer and after chemotherapy. TRB rearrangements spanning V, D and J were amplified using mixed TRB-A/B primers. MiXCR, run by TCRdb on the multiplex PCR reads, gives a single entry per CDR3 protein. The table records 9,500 to 15,000 distinct CDR3 sequences, 30% to 35% of them present only once. The template was genomic DNA from peripheral blood, not RNA. CDR1 is LNHNV and CDR2 is YYDKDF in the germline V gene (reference sequence). CDR3 size: 17 residues. V shed 0 bases, J shed 4 bases, and the junction held 8 bases outside the gene matches.

This TCR was recovered from a human donor in good health. The donor label of this sample is uncertain. The chain employs TRBV15 and TRBJ2-7; 11 bases map to TRBD1. Source material: blood. The CDR3 bases are TGTGCCACCAGCAGAGATGCTCCGGGACAGGGGGTGTACGAGCAGTACTTC. It translates to CATSRDAPGQGVYEQYF.